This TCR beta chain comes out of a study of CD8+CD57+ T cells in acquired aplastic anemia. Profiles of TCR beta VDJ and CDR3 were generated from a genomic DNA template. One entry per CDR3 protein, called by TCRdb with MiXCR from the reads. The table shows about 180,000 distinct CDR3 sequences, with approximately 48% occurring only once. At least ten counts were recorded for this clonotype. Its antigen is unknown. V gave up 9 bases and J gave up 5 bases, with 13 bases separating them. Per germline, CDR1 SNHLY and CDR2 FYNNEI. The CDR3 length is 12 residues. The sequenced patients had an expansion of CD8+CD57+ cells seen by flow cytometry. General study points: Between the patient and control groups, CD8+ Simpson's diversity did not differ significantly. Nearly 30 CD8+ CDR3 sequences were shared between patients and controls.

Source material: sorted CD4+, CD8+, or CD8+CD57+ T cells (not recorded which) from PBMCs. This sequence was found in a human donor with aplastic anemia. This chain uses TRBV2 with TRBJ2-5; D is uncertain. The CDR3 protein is CARDTLGETQYF. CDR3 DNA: TGTGCCAGAGATACATTGGGGGAGACCCAGTACTTC.